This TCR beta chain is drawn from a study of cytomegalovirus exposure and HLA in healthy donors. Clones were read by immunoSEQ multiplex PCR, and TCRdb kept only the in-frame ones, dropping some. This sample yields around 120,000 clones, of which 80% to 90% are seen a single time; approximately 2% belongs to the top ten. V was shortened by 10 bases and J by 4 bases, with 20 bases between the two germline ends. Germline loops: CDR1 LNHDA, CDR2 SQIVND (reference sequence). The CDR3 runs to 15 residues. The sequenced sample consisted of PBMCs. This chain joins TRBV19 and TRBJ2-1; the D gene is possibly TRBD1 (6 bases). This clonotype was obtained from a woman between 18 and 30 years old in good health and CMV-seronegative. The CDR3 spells CATKYSHGQYNEQFF. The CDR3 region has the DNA TGTGCCACTAAGTATAGTCACGGACAGTACAATGAGCAGTTCTTC. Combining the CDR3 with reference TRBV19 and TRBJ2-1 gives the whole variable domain DGGITQSPKYLFRKEGQNVTLSCEQNLNHDAMYWYRQDPGQGLRLIYYSQIVNDFQKGDIAEGYSVSREKKESFPLTVTSAQKNPTAFYLCATKYSHGQYNEQFFGPGTRLTVL.